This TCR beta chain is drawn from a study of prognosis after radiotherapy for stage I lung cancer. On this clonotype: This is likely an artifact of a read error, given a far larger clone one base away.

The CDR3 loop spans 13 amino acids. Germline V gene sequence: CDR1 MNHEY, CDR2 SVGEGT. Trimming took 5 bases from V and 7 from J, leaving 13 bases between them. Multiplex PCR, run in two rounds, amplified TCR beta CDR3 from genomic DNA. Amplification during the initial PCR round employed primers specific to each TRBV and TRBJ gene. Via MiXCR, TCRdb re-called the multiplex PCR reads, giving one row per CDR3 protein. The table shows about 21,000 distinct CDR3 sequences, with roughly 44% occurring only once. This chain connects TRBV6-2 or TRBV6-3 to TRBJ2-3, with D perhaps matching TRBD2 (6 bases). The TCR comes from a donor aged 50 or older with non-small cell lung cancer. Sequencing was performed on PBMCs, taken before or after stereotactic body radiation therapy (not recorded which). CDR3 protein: CASSEASVYTQYF. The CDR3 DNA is TGTGCCAGCAGTGAAGCTAGCGTTTATACGCAGTATTTT.